The TCR beta chain described here comes from a study of blood T cells in healthy people across ages. Together with a sample-barcoded 5' primer, a J-beta primer mix was included in a second PCR lasting about 6 to 11 cycles. TCRdb independently ran MiXCR on the 5' RACE reads; one entry per CDR3 protein. The table includes about 400,000 distinct CDR3 sequences, 52% detected once. Germline CDR1 reads ENHRY; CDR2 reads SYGVKD. V dropped 0 bases and J dropped 10; count of bases not matched to a gene: 3. The CDR3 totals 14 residues. Total RNA was extracted at no less than 6 micrograms per sample. This clonotype was counted a few times.

Sequenced: blood. The sequence was collected from a man between 60 and 75 years old in good health. This chain connects TRBV10-3 to TRBJ2-1; 10 bases agree with TRBD2. The CDR3 sequence is CAISESEAGGEQFF. As DNA, the CDR3 is TGTGCCATCAGTGAGTCCGAAGCGGGAGGGGAGCAGTTCTTC.